Presented here are 9 T cell receptor beta chains from one specimen sequenced in a study of blood T cell repertoires in COVID-19. Profiling relied on immunoSEQ multiplex PCR, and the TCRdb table lists in-frame clones only, not all of them. The top ten clones hold roughly 19% of a sample with some 170,000 clones, around 84% of them seen once. The sample taken for sequencing was peripheral blood. The receptors here all came from a woman of 80 years or more with acute or convalescent COVID-19.

This chain links TRBV10-3 with TRBJ1-1; no firm D call. The V gene lost 3 bases and the J gene lost 2 bases, with 10 bases spanning the gap. CDR1 is ENHRY and CDR2 is SYGVKD in the germline V gene. The CDR3 length is 14 residues. The CDR3 DNA reads TGTGCCATCAGTGACAGGCAGACCAACACTGAAGCTTTCTTT. Translation gives CAISDRQTNTEAFF.

The rearrangement uses TRBV4-3 and TRBJ2-3; 10 bases are a match to TRBD1. Germline V gives CDR1 LGHNA, CDR2 YSLEER. V lost 4 bases, J lost 6 bases, and 7 bases stayed unmatched. This CDR3 is 15 amino acids long. The CDR3 here is CASSPRTGGKDTQYF. The CDR3 DNA reads as TGCGCCAGCAGCCCCCGGACAGGGGGTAAGGATACGCAGTATTTT.

The gene calls are TRBV4-1 and TRBJ1-5; D is unresolved. The CDR3 consists of 16 residues. Trimming shortened V by 0 bases and J by 7 bases, and 16 bases separated the two germline ends. The germline V gene has CDR1 MGHRA and CDR2 YSYEKL. The CDR3 loop reads CASSQERSRGDQPQHF. CDR3 nucleotides: TGCGCCAGCAGCCAAGAAAGGAGCCGTGGTGACCAGCCCCAGCATTTT.

The chain combines TRBV28 with TRBJ1-1, with D tentatively TRBD1 (6 bases). Deletions cut 5 bases from V and 11 bases from J, with 12 bases between. The CDR3 totals 11 residues. CDR1 MDHEN and CDR2 SYDVKM come from the germline V gene. CDR3 protein: CASSPNRVAFF. The DNA of the CDR3 is TGTGCCAGCAGTCCTAACAGGGTCGCTTTCTTT.

The rearrangement uses TRBV18 and TRBJ2-1, with 9 bases matching TRBD2. The CDR3 loop spans 16 amino acids. The V gene end was trimmed by 3 bases and the J gene end by 0 bases; junction bases not matched to a gene: 3. Germline CDR1 is KGHSH and CDR2 is LQKENI. The CDR3 sequence is CASSPSSGSSYNEQFF. The CDR3 bases are TGTGCCAGCTCACCGAGTAGCGGGAGCTCCTACAATGAGCAGTTCTTC.

The chain recombines TRBV5-6 with TRBJ2-3; D not certain. Germline loops: CDR1 SGHDT, CDR2 YYEEEE. There are 13 residues in the CDR3. Trimming pared 1 base from V and 0 bases from J, leaving 3 bases between. The CDR3 loop reads CASSLRSTDTQYF. The CDR3 DNA reads as TGTGCCAGCAGCTTGCGGAGCACAGATACGCAGTATTTT.

This chain links TRBV18 with TRBJ1-6, with TRBD1 identical over 9 bases. V shed 5 bases and J 9 bases; nucleotides not matched to a gene: 5. The CDR3 has 14 residues. The germline V gene has CDR1 KGHSH and CDR2 LQKENI. CDR3 DNA: TGTGCCAGCTCAAGGGACAGGGAGCCTTCACCCCTCCACTTT. Translation gives CASSRDREPSPLHF.

The chain's CDR3 is CASSLWSAGRGIHGYTF. CDR3 DNA sequence: TGTGCCAGCAGCTTGTGGTCGGCTGGCAGGGGAATCCATGGCTACACCTTC. The chain employs TRBV5-4 and TRBJ1-2; D possibly corresponds to TRBD1 (6 bases). This CDR3 region has 17 residues. Germline V CDR1 and CDR2: SGHNT, YYREEE (reference sequence). Trimming removed 1 base at V and 6 bases at J, with 22 bases between. Using reference TRBV5-4 and TRBJ1-2 for the parts outside the CDR3, the full variable domain is ETGVTQSPTHLIKTRGQQVTLRCSSQSGHNTVSWYQQALGQGPQFIFQYYREEENGRGNFPPRFSGLQFPNYSSELNVNALELDDSALYLCASSLWSAGRGIHGYTFGSGTRLTVV.

This clone was observed once. This rearrangement joins TRBV27 to TRBJ1-6, with a possible D match to TRBD1 (6 bases). Germline values: CDR1 MNHEY, CDR2 SMNVEV (reference sequence). CDR3 size: 16 residues. With 4 bases removed from V and 10 bases from J, the gap between germline ends came to 20 bases. This chain's CDR3 is CASSSLDRLFRSPLHF. CDR3 DNA sequence: TGTGCCAGCAGTTCCCTAGACAGGTTATTTCGATCACCCCTCCACTTT.